This T cell receptor beta chain was sequenced during a study of blood T cells in healthy people across ages. From germline, CDR1 is SGDLS and CDR2 YYNGEE. The CDR3 runs 13 residues. Through a sample-barcoded 5' primer and a J-beta primer mix, a second PCR was run for about 6 to 11 cycles. A template-switch adaptor containing 12 random nucleotides labeled each cDNA molecule. MiXCR, run by TCRdb on the 5' RACE reads, gives a single entry per CDR3 protein. The sample shows some 730,000 distinct CDR3 sequences, over 20% of them seen only once. The specimen was blood. The clonotype originates from a man between 70 and 80 years old in good health. V is TRBV9 and J is TRBJ2-7; 7 bases are a match to TRBD2. The J call is uncertain, as TRBJ2-1 better fits the DNA end. The CDR3 reads CASSVGTNNEQFF. The CDR3 nucleotides are TGTGCCAGCAGCGTGGGGACTAATAATGAGCAGTTCTTC.